The rows below give T cell receptor beta chains drawn from one sample of a study of early T cells in non-severe SARS-CoV-2 infection. One entry per CDR3 protein, called by TCRdb with MiXCR from the 5' RACE reads. The sample has approximately 120,000 distinct CDR3 sequences; more than 13% are singletons. The sequenced material came from whole blood. The source of these receptors is an adult who was a healthcare worker with PCR-confirmed SARS-CoV-2 infection or an uninfected control (not recorded which). Each CDR3 is given with its conserved first and last residue. A D gene is named only where the DNA matches it firmly. Clone size is stated in some rows and not others, as once, few, many or a class when expanded.

TRBD2,few,TRBV13,TRBJ2-1,TGTGCCAGCAGCTCCCGTAGCGGGGGCCTCCATGAGCAGTTCTTC,CASSSRSGGLHEQFF
-,-,TRBV20-1,TRBJ1-6,TGCAGTGCTAGCGGGGGGGACGTTAATTCACCCCTCCACTTT,CSASGGDVNSPLHF
-,few,TRBV6-1,TRBJ2-1,TGTGCCAGCAGTGAGGCCGGGCCTGGGAATGAGCAGTTCTTC,CASSEAGPGNEQFF
-,-,TRBV18,TRBJ1-1,TGTGCCACCGCAAGCCACACTGAAGCTTTCTTT,CATASHTEAFF
-,few,TRBV27,TRBJ1-5,TGTGCCAGCAGTTTATCCGGCACGCTTTTAACATCCCAGCATTTT,CASSLSGTLLTSQHF
TRBD2,-,TRBV20-1,TRBJ2-2,TGCAGTGCTTCGGGACTAGCGGGGGAGAGCGGGGAGCTGTTTTTT,CSASGLAGESGELFF
TRBD2,-,TRBV3-1,TRBJ2-3,TGTGCCAGCAGCCAAGGGCTAGCGGAAATTGATACGCAGTATTTT,CASSQGLAEIDTQYF
TRBD2,-,TRBV5-5,TRBJ2-2,TGTGCCAGCAGCTTGTTGGGACTAGGCGGCACCGGGGAGCTGTTTTTT,CASSLLGLGGTGELFF
TRBD1,-,TRBV5-5,TRBJ2-7,TGTGCCAGCAGCCCCACCGGGACAGTGATTTACGAGCAGTACTTC,CASSPTGTVIYEQYF
-,many,TRBV6-5,TRBJ1-2,TGTGCCAGCGGTACGCAGGGACATGGCTACACCTTC,CASGTQGHGYTF
-,-,TRBV5-4,TRBJ1-1,TGTGCCAGCAGCTTAATTGGTCAGTTACCTGAAGCTTTCTTT,CASSLIGQLPEAFF
TRBD1,-,TRBV20-1,TRBJ1-5,TGCAGTGCTTCGCCTGGGACAGGACTGAATCAGCCCCAGCATTTT,CSASPGTGLNQPQHF
-,few,TRBV6-1,TRBJ2-2,TGTGCCAGCAGTGAAGTACAGGTCGCCGGGGAGCTGTTTTTT,CASSEVQVAGELFF
-,-,TRBV7-3,TRBJ2-3,TGTGCCAGACCGGCCGGACCTAGCACAGATACGCAGTATTTT,CARPAGPSTDTQYF
-,few,TRBV24-1,TRBJ2-2,TGTGCCACCAGTGATGGGCCGTCTGGGGAGCTGTTTTTT,CATSDGPSGELFF
TRBD1,-,TRBV6-2/TRBV6-3,TRBJ2-2,TGTGCCAGCACCTCCGGGACAGAGAACACCGGGGAGCTGTTTTTT,CASTSGTENTGELFF
-,few,TRBV4-1,TRBJ1-3,TGCGCCAGCAGTTTAGATGCCGGAAACACCATATATTTT,CASSLDAGNTIYF
-,few,TRBV11-2,TRBJ2-1,TGTGCCAGCAGCTATGGGGAGCAGTTCTTC,CASSYGEQFF
TRBD1,-,TRBV19,TRBJ1-5,TGTGCCAGTAGACTACAGGGGAATCAGCCCCAGCATTTT,CASRLQGNQPQHF
-,-,TRBV7-9,TRBJ2-2,TGTGCCAGCAGCTGGGGCGACACCGGGGAGCTGTTTTTT,CASSWGDTGELFF
-,many,TRBV11-2,TRBJ2-7,TGTGCCAGCAGCTTAGGGCTCTTTCGTATCTACGAGCAGTACTTC,CASSLGLFRIYEQYF
-,few,TRBV5-1,TRBJ2-7,TGCGCCAGCAGCTACTACGAGCAGTACTTC,CASSYYEQYF
-,-,TRBV12-3/TRBV12-4,TRBJ2-3,TGTGCCAGCAGTTTGGGGGTGCTGGATGGCACAGATACGCAGTATTTT,CASSLGVLDGTDTQYF
-,-,TRBV7-2,TRBJ1-2,TGTGCCAGCAGCCCCTCCAGGGATTATGGCTACACCTTC,CASSPSRDYGYTF
-,many,TRBV3-1,TRBJ1-2,TGTGCCAGCAGCCAGGGCTATGGCTACACCTTC,CASSQGYGYTF
-,many,TRBV20-1,TRBJ1-5,TGCAGTGCCATTTTAACAGGGAAAGAGAATCAGCCCCAGCATTTT,CSAILTGKENQPQHF
-,few,TRBV18,TRBJ2-7,TGTGCCAGCTCACCAGGGGTCGCCTACGAGCAGTACTTC,CASSPGVAYEQYF
-,many,TRBV28,TRBJ2-7,TGTGCCAGCACGGGCCGCTACGAGCAGTACTTC,CASTGRYEQYF
-,-,TRBV20-1,TRBJ2-3,TGCAGTGCTAAGTCCCTCACAGATACGCAGTATTTT,CSAKSLTDTQYF
-,few,TRBV9,TRBJ1-1,TGTGCCAGCAGCCCCTACCCGGGGCCGAACACTGAAGCTTTCTTT,CASSPYPGPNTEAFF
-,-,TRBV4-1,TRBJ2-5,TGCGCCAGCAGCCAAGAGGGGAGAGAGACCCAGTACTTC,CASSQEGRETQYF
TRBD2,-,TRBV3-1,TRBJ2-5,TGTGCCAGCAGTGGACTAGCGGGGGGACAAGAGACCCAGTACTTC,CASSGLAGGQETQYF
-,few,TRBV5-8,TRBJ1-2,TGTGCCAGCAGCCCCGCGGTAAACTATGGCTACACCTTC,CASSPAVNYGYTF
-,few,TRBV20-1,TRBJ1-1,TGCAGTGTGAGACAATCGGAAGCTTTCTTT,CSVRQSEAFF
TRBD2,many,TRBV25-1,TRBJ2-5,TGTGCCAGCGGGACTAGCGGACTGCAAGAGACCCAGTACTTC,CASGTSGLQETQYF
-,many,TRBV6-6,TRBJ2-1,TGTGCCAGCAGTTACTCAGGGGCTCATAATGAGCAGTTCTTC,CASSYSGAHNEQFF
TRBD2,-,TRBV11-2,TRBJ2-1,TGTGCCAGCAGCCCCAGGCAAGCGGGGGCCTTAAGCTCCTACAATGAGCAGTTCTTC,CASSPRQAGALSSYNEQFF
TRBD1,-,TRBV12-3/TRBV12-4,TRBJ2-7,TGTGCCAGCAGCCCCGCTGATGGGACAGTATATTTTTCCTACGAGCAGTACTTC,CASSPADGTVYFSYEQYF
-,-,TRBV7-9,TRBJ1-5,TGTGCCAGCAGCTTAGCTGCCTCGGCCAATCAGCCCCAGCATTTT,CASSLAASANQPQHF
-,-,TRBV6-2/TRBV6-3,TRBJ1-6,TGTGCCAGCAGTTCCCCCGAGGGCGGTAATTCACACCTCCACTTT,CASSSPEGGNSHLHF
TRBD2,-,TRBV7-2,TRBJ2-5,TGTGCCAGCAGCTTCAGCGGGGGCCAAGAGACCCAGTACTTC,CASSFSGGQETQYF
-,once,TRBV12-3/TRBV12-4,TRBJ1-1,TGTGCCAGCAGCTGGGGGGGGTCGGCTTTCTTT,CASSWGGSAFF
-,-,TRBV3-1,TRBJ2-1,TGTGCCAGCAGCCAAGCACTAGGCTTCTCCTACAATGAGCAGTTCTTC,CASSQALGFSYNEQFF
-,few,TRBV7-9,TRBJ2-7,TGTGCCAGCAGCTTTGACCCTGGAAGGAACGAGCAGTACTTC,CASSFDPGRNEQYF
-,few,TRBV29-1,TRBJ1-2,TGCAGCGTTGATCTGGACAACTATGGCTACACCTTC,CSVDLDNYGYTF
TRBD1,-,TRBV3-1,TRBJ2-2,TGTGCCAACAGCCAAGATTTTAATAACGGGACAGCTATTCCCGGGGAGCTGTTTTTT,CANSQDFNNGTAIPGELFF
-,-,TRBV7-9,TRBJ2-7,TGTGCCAGCAGCTTATCTGGGGACGAGCAGTACTTC,CASSLSGDEQYF
TRBD1,many,TRBV6-6,TRBJ2-1,TGTGCCAGCAGTTACGTCGGGACAGCAGATGAGCAGTTCTTC,CASSYVGTADEQFF
TRBD2,-,TRBV30,TRBJ2-3,TGTGCCTGGAGTGCCACACAGTCGTACGGGGAGGGTACGCAGTATTTT,CAWSATQSYGEGTQYF